A selection of T cell receptor beta chains follows, all from one sample in a study of blood T cell repertoires in COVID-19. The repertoire was sequenced with immunoSEQ multiplex PCR; TCRdb's copy has only in-frame clones and lacks some. Among about 530,000 clones listed, 85% to 90% were seen once. Sequenced: peripheral blood. Receptors were obtained from a woman in her forties or fifties with COVID-19, enrolled during active disease. Both conserved end residues are part of each CDR3. The order of the fields is clone size, V gene, D gene, J gene, CDR3 DNA, CDR3 protein. The D gene is left open where the match is weak. A row's size may be missing; if present it is once, few, many or a size class.

>once|TRBV5-6|.|TRBJ1-5
TGTGCCAGCAGCTTGGCTGGCAATCAGCCCCAGCATTTT
CASSLAGNQPQHF
>.|TRBV29-1|.|TRBJ2-7
TGCAGCGCGTACAGGGATTACGAGCAGTACTTC
CSAYRDYEQYF
>.|TRBV5-1|.|TRBJ2-7
TGCGCCAGCAGGGACAGCCTGGAAGGAGAGCAGTACTTC
CASRDSLEGEQYF
>.|TRBV6-5|.|TRBJ1-1
TGTGCCAGCAGTTACTCGCTAGGGGATACTGAAGCTTTCTTT
CASSYSLGDTEAFF
>.|TRBV19|TRBD1|TRBJ1-4
TGTGCCAGTAGCCCAGACAGGGGGCATGAAAAACTGTTTTTT
CASSPDRGHEKLFF
>.|TRBV18|.|TRBJ1-3
TGTGCCAGCTCAACAGGGTCCGGAAACACCATATATTTT
CASSTGSGNTIYF
>.|TRBV3-1/TRBV3-2|.|TRBJ1-1
TGTGCCAGCAGCCATCAGGGTGGGACTGAAGCTTTCTTT
CASSHQGGTEAFF
>.|TRBV5-1|.|TRBJ2-5
TGCGCCAGCAGAGTGGTGGGGGACAAAGAGACCCAGTACTTC
CASRVVGDKETQYF
>.|TRBV6-5|.|TRBJ2-3
TGTGCCAGCAGTTACCGAGGGGGAGGCACAGATACGCAGTATTTT
CASSYRGGGTDTQYF
>few|TRBV7-9|.|TRBJ1-5
TGTGCCAGCAGCCCTGGGGGGGTCGGCAATCAGCCCCAGCATTTT
CASSPGGVGNQPQHF
>.|TRBV28|.|TRBJ1-2
TGTGCCAGCAGTACACAACAGGGTATCCGGGTCTATGGCTACACCTTC
CASSTQQGIRVYGYTF
>.|TRBV3-1/TRBV3-2|TRBD2|TRBJ2-4
TGTGCCAGCAGCCAAGGGACTAGCGGGGGGGTAGCCAAAAACATTCAGTACTTC
CASSQGTSGGVAKNIQYF
>.|TRBV7-6|.|TRBJ2-7
TGTGCCAGCAGCTTACGAGGGTACGAGCAGTACTTC
CASSLRGYEQYF
>.|TRBV10-1|.|TRBJ2-1
TGCGCCAGCAGTGACCCTTCCCCGGGTGAGCAGTTCTTC
CASSDPSPGEQFF
>.|TRBV3-1/TRBV3-2|.|TRBJ2-7
TGTGCCAGCAGCCAAGGGGCCGGGGTAGCCTACGAGCAGTACTTC
CASSQGAGVAYEQYF
>.|TRBV3-1/TRBV3-2|.|TRBJ1-5
TGTGCCAGCAGCCAAGATCGAACAGGGTTAAATCAGCCCCAGCATTTT
CASSQDRTGLNQPQHF
>.|TRBV24-1|TRBD1|TRBJ2-2
TGTGCCACCAGTGACCTTTGGGACAGGGGCAAGAACACCGGGGAGCTGTTTTTT
CATSDLWDRGKNTGELFF
>.|TRBV18|.|TRBJ2-1
TGTGCCAGCTCCCCGGGGGAGTCTGAGCAGTTCTTC
CASSPGESEQFF
>.|TRBV2|.|TRBJ1-2
TGTGCCAGCAGTGAGTATCTAACTAAGGATGGCTACACCTTC
CASSEYLTKDGYTF
>few|TRBV27|TRBD1|TRBJ1-3
TGTGCCAGCAGTTTCACCATCAATGACAGGGTGCATTTT
CASSFTINDRVHF
>.|TRBV5-1|TRBD1|TRBJ2-1
TGCGCCAGCAGCTTATTACAGGGGGATGAGCAGTTCTTC
CASSLLQGDEQFF
>.|TRBV23-1|TRBD1|TRBJ2-6
TGCGCCAGCAGTCACCTCTCCGGACAGGAAATCTCTGGGGCCAACGTCCTGACTTTC
CASSHLSGQEISGANVLTF
>once|TRBV5-1|TRBD1|TRBJ2-1
TGCGCCAGCAGACAGGGGGCGCAAAATGAGCAGTTCTTC
CASRQGAQNEQFF
>.|TRBV7-9|.|TRBJ1-2
TGTGCCAGCAGCTTAGCACAGTATGGCTACACCTTC
CASSLAQYGYTF
>.|TRBV30|TRBD1|TRBJ1-2
TGTGCCTGGAGCCTAATTTCGGACAGGGGGAATGGCTACACCTTC
CAWSLISDRGNGYTF
>.|TRBV24-1|.|TRBJ1-2
TGTGCCCCCCGGGGGACGGGCGGCTACACCTTC
CAPRGTGGYTF
>.|TRBV7-2|.|TRBJ2-2
TGTGCCAGCAGCGCACTGATTTACACCGGGGAGCTGTTTTTT
CASSALIYTGELFF
>.|TRBV6-1|.|TRBJ2-3
TGTGCCAGCAGTGAAGCGGGGGGGCTGAATACGCAGTATTTT
CASSEAGGLNTQYF
>.|TRBV21-1|.|TRBJ2-5
TGTGCCAGCAGCAAAGGAGGGACTGGGGCCCGGGAGACCCAGTACTTC
CASSKGGTGARETQYF
>.|TRBV19|TRBD1|TRBJ1-2
TGTGCCAGTAGTTCCCTTAGGACAGGGGGCTTCGGCTACACCTTC
CASSSLRTGGFGYTF
>.|TRBV6-1|.|TRBJ1-4
TGTGCCAGCAGTGATTCCCTCCCAGGGATAACTAATGAAAAACTGTTTTTT
CASSDSLPGITNEKLFF
>.|TRBV5-1|TRBD1|TRBJ1-1
TGCGCCAGCAGCTTGGGGGGACAGGTGAACACTGAAGCTTTCTTT
CASSLGGQVNTEAFF
>.|TRBV5-5|TRBD1|TRBJ1-5
TGTGCCAGCAGCTCAGGGACAGGGGGCGGGCAGCCCCAGCATTTT
CASSSGTGGGQPQHF
>.|TRBV5-1|.|TRBJ1-1
TGCGCCAGCAGCCCGCGGGACAAAGGGGGGGACACTGAAGCTTTCTTT
CASSPRDKGGDTEAFF
>.|TRBV20-1|.|TRBJ2-1
TGCAGTGCTAGAGACAATGATGAGCAGTTCTTC
CSARDNDEQFF
>.|TRBV9|.|TRBJ2-7
TGTGCCAGCAGCGTAGAGTCCTTGTTGGGGCCGAACGGTTACGAGCAGTACTTC
CASSVESLLGPNGYEQYF
>.|TRBV23-1|.|TRBJ1-6
TGCGCCAGCAGTCCCTTGAGACAGCTAAGAAATTCACCCCTCCACTTT
CASSPLRQLRNSPLHF
>.|TRBV11-2|.|TRBJ1-5
TGTGCCAGCAGCCCGGTCGGGGGGTCCTATAGCAATCAGCCCCAGCATTTT
CASSPVGGSYSNQPQHF
>.|TRBV6-2/TRBV6-3|.|TRBJ1-1
TGTGCCAGCAGTTACGGGGGCTTTGAAGCTTTCTTT
CASSYGGFEAFF
>.|TRBV29-1|.|TRBJ2-3
TGCAGCGTTGAAGACCCGGTGGGAGCAGATACGCAGTATTTT
CSVEDPVGADTQYF
>once|TRBV27|.|TRBJ1-1
TGTGCCAGCAGTTTGAGCAGGGAGGGTACTGAAGCTTTCTTT
CASSLSREGTEAFF
>.|TRBV3-1/TRBV3-2|.|TRBJ2-1
TGTGCCAGCAGCCCGGACGCGGGACGTCACAATGAGCAGTTCTTC
CASSPDAGRHNEQFF
>.|TRBV18|.|TRBJ2-2
TGTGCCAGCTCCCCGCCAGGGCCCGGGGAGCTGTTTTTT
CASSPPGPGELFF
>once|TRBV7-8|TRBD2|TRBJ2-1
TGTGCCAGCAGCTCAGAGGGCGGGGGTAACAATGAGCAGTTCTTC
CASSSEGGGNNEQFF
>.|TRBV5-1|.|TRBJ1-1
TGCGCCAGCAGCCTGGGACTCCCGAACACTGAAGCTTTCTTT
CASSLGLPNTEAFF
>few|TRBV21-1|.|TRBJ1-3
TGTGCCAGCAGCCCCGGACAGGGGGCTTCTGGAAACACCATATATTTT
CASSPGQGASGNTIYF